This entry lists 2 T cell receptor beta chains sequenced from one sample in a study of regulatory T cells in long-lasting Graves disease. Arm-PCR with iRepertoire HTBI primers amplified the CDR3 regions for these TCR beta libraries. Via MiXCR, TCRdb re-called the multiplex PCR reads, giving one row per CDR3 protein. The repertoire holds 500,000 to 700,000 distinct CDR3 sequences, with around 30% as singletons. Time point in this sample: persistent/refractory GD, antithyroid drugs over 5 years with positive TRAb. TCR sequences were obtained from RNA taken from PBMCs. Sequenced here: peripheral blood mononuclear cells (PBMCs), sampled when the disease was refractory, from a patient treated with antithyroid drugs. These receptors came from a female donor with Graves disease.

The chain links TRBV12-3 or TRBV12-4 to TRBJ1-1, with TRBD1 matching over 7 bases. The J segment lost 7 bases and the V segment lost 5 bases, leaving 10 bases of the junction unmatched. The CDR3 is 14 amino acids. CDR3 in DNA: TGTGCCAGCAGTACCGGGACAGACCTGGGTGAAGCTTTCTTT. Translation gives CASSTGTDLGEAFF.

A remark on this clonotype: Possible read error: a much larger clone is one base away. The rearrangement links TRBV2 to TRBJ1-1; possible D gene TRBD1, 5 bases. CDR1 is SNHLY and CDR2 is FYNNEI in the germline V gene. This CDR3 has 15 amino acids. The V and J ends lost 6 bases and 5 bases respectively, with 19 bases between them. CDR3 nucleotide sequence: TGTGCCAGCAGGCCACAGGACGGGGTTTTGACTGAAGCTTTCTTT. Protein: CASRPQDGVLTEAFF. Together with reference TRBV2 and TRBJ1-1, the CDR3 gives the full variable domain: EPEVTQTPSHQVTQMGQEVILRCVPISNHLYFYWYRQILGQKVEFLVSFYNNEISEKSEIFDDQFSVERPDGSNFTLKIRSTKLEDSAMYFCASRPQDGVLTEAFFGQGTRLTVV.